Presented here are 12 T cell receptor beta chains from one specimen sequenced in a study of blood T cell repertoires in COVID-19. Profiled with immunoSEQ multiplex PCR; TCRdb holds only in-frame clones, not every one. Of about 220,000 clones in the sample, 88% were seen once. The sample comprised PBMCs or T cells enriched from blood (not recorded which). The receptors originated from a woman aged 45 to 65 with acute COVID-19.

This chain uses TRBV10-3 with TRBJ1-3; weak D call: TRBD1 (5 bases). This CDR3 comprises 14 residues. Trimming removed 8 bases from V and 2 bases from J, with 13 bases in between. Germline lookup yields CDR1 ENHRY and CDR2 SYGVKD. CDR3 loop: CAISWGGAGNTIYF. CDR3 nucleotides: TGTGCCATCTCTTGGGGGGGGGCTGGAAACACCATATATTTT.

V and J are TRBV25-1 and TRBJ1-1, with 8 nucleotides matching TRBD1. V gave up 7 bases and J gave up 6 bases; unmatched junction bases: 13. Looked up from germline, CDR1 is MGHDK and CDR2 is SYGVNS. The CDR3 runs to 15 residues. CDR3 DNA: TGTGCCAGCACGGACAGGGAACCCGCCTATGCTGAAGCTTTCTTT. As protein: CASTDREPAYAEAFF.

The chain is built from TRBV29-1 and TRBJ2-7; D is perhaps TRBD1 (6 bases). The CDR3 is made up of 13 amino acids. CDR1 and CDR2 (germline): SQVTM, ANQGSEA. The V and J ends lost 7 bases and 4 bases respectively, with 17 bases between them. The CDR3 reads CSGIRTAIYEQYF. CDR3 nucleotides: TGCAGCGGTATCAGGACAGCTATTTACGAGCAGTACTTC.

This chain joins TRBV20-1 and TRBJ2-5; D remains unclear. Per the germline V gene, CDR1 is DFQATT and CDR2 is SNEGSKA (reference sequence). The CDR3 runs 11 residues. Between the trimmed V and J ends, which lost 5 bases and 2 bases, there was a span of 6 bases. Here the CDR3 reads CSAAVQETQYF. In DNA form, the CDR3 reads TGCAGTGCTGCGGTGCAAGAGACCCAGTACTTC.

The rearrangement links TRBV28 to TRBJ2-1, with 12 positions matching TRBD2. V was pared by 5 bases and J by 9 bases, with 17 bases of the junction left unmatched. The CDR3 length is 18 residues. Germline CDR1 is MDHEN and CDR2 is SYDVKM. The CDR3 spells CASSLTDGALAGGLEQFF. CDR3 nucleotide sequence: TGTGCCAGCAGTCTCACCGATGGAGCGCTAGCGGGAGGGCTTGAGCAGTTCTTC. Complete variable domain (other parts from reference TRBV28 and TRBJ2-1): DVKVTQSSRYLVKRTGEKVFLECVQDMDHENMFWYRQDPGLGLRLIYFSYDVKMKEKGDIPEGYSVSREKKERFSLILESASTNQTSMYLCASSLTDGALAGGLEQFFGPGTRLTVL.

This chain joins TRBV5-1 and TRBJ1-2; TRBD1 might be the D (6 bases). The CDR3 has 16 residues. Germline CDR1 reads SGHRS; CDR2 reads YFSETQ. Deletions cut 4 bases from V and 1 base from J, with 17 bases between. CDR3 nucleotide sequence: TGCGCCAGCAGCCTACAGACAGGAGTGGGTAACTATGGCTACACCTTC. Its translation is CASSLQTGVGNYGYTF.

V gene TRBV27 combines with J gene TRBJ2-3; 8 positions match TRBD2. Germline V gene sequence: CDR1 MNHEY, CDR2 SMNVEV (reference sequence). The CDR3 runs to 16 residues. Unmatched junction bases numbered 4, after V lost 2 bases and J lost 0 bases. The CDR3 is CASSLRTSLSTDTQYF. CDR3 in DNA: TGTGCCAGCAGTTTACGGACTAGCCTTAGCACAGATACGCAGTATTTT.

V is TRBV4-2 and J is TRBJ1-2, with TRBD1 as a possible D gene (5 bases). The CDR3 consists of 14 residues. The V gene's germline CDR1 is LGHNA and CDR2 YNFKEQ. V was pared by 2 bases and J by 8 bases, with 15 bases between. Here the CDR3 reads CASSQLRELQGYTF. As DNA, the CDR3 is TGTGCCAGCAGCCAACTCAGGGAACTACAAGGCTACACCTTC.

The chain couples TRBV7-9 to TRBJ1-5, with 7 nucleotides matching TRBD1. Losses at the gene ends were 5 bases for V and 6 bases for J; bases not matched to a gene: 4. CDR1 and CDR2 from the germline V gene are SEHNR and FQNEAQ (reference sequence). The CDR3 is 13 residues long. The CDR3 reads CASSQGGGQPQHF. CDR3 nucleotides: TGTGCCAGCAGCCAGGGGGGCGGTCAGCCCCAGCATTTT.

The chain carries TRBV20-1 and TRBJ2-1; no firm D call. Trimming cost V 3 bases and J 1 base, with 10 bases left between them. CDR3 length: 14 residues. In germline, CDR1 is DFQATT, CDR2 SNEGSKA (reference sequence). CDR3 sequence (DNA): TGCAGTGCTAGTCTCGCGGCTTCCTACAATGAGCAGTTCTTC. Residues: CSASLAASYNEQFF.

This clone was seen a few times. This chain connects TRBV9 to TRBJ1-2, with TRBD1 as a possible D gene (6 bases). Deletions cut 3 bases from V and 0 bases from J, with 9 bases between. CDR1 and CDR2 (germline): SGDLS, YYNGEE. CDR3 length equals 14 residues. The CDR3 loop reads CASSADRSNYGYTF. In DNA form, the CDR3 reads TGTGCCAGCAGCGCGGACAGATCTAACTATGGCTACACCTTC.

The chain has TRBV11-1 and TRBJ2-2, with 8 positions matching TRBD1. The V gene end was trimmed by 7 bases and the J gene end by 4 bases; junction bases not matched to a gene: 5. The CDR3 length is 14 residues. The germline CDR1 and CDR2 sequences are SGHAT and FQDESV (reference sequence). The chain's CDR3 is CASTRGRGTGELFF. The CDR3 nucleotides read TGTGCCAGCACCAGGGGGCGAGGCACCGGGGAGCTGTTTTTT.